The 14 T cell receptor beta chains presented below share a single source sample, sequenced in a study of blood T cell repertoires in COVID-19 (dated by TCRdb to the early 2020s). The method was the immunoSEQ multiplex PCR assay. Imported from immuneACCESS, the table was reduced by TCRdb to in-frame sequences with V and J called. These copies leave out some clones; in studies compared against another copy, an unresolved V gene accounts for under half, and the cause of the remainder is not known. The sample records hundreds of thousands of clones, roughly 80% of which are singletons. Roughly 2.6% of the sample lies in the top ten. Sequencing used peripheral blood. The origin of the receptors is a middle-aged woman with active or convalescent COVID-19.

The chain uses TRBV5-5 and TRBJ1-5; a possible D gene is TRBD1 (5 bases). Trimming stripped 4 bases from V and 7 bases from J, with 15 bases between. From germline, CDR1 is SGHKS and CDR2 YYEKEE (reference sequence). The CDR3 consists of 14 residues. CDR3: CASSDPIRGQPQHF. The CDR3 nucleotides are TGTGCCAGCAGCGATCCTATCCGGGGGCAGCCCCAGCATTTT.

The CDR3 nucleotides are TGTGCCTGCCTCCCCGCGACAGGAGCCAAAAACATTCAGTACTTC. This sequence encodes CACLPATGAKNIQYF. The chain has TRBV30 and TRBJ2-4, with D tentatively TRBD1 (6 bases). CDR1 and CDR2 from the germline V gene are GTSNPN and SVGIG (reference sequence). V was shortened by 6 bases and J by 0 bases, with 15 bases between the two germline ends. The CDR3 sequence is 15 residues long.

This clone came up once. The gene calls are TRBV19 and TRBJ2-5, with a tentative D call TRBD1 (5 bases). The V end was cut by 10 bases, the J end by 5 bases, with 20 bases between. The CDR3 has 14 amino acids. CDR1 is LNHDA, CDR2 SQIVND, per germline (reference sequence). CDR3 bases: TGTGCCACCAAGGGGCCGGGCTCTGGGGAGACCCAGTACTTC. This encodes CATKGPGSGETQYF.

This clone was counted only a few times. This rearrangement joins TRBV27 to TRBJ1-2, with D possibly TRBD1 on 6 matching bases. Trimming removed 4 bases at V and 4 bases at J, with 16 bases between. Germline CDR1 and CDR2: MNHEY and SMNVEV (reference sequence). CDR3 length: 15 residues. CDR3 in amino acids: CASSSYRTASYGYTF. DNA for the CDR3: TGTGCCAGCAGTTCGTACCGGACAGCGAGCTATGGCTACACCTTC.

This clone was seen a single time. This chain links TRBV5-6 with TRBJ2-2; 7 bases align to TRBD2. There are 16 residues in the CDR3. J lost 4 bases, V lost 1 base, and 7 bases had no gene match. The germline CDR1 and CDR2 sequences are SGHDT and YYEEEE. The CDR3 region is CASSLFPGGRTGELFF. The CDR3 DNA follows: TGTGCCAGCAGCTTGTTTCCGGGAGGTCGCACCGGGGAGCTGTTTTTT.

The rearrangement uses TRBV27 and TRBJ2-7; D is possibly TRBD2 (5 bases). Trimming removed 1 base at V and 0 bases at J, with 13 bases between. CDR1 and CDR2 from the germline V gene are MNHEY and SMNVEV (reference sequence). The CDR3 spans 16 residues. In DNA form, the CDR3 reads TGTGCCAGCAGTTTATACCCTAGCCCAAGCTCCTACGAGCAGTACTTC. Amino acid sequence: CASSLYPSPSSYEQYF.

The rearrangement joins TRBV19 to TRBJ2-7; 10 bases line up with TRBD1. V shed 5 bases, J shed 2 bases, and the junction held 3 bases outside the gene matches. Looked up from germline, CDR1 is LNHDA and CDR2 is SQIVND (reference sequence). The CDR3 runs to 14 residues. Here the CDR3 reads CASSVGQGAYEQYF. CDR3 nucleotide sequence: TGTGCCAGTAGTGTTGGACAGGGGGCCTACGAGCAGTACTTC.

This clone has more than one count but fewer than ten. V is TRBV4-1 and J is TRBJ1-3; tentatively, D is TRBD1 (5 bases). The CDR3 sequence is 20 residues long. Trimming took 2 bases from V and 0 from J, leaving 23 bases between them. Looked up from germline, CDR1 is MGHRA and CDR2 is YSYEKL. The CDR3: CASSQSVAGTLLTSGNTIYF. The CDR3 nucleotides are TGCGCCAGCAGCCAAAGCGTGGCCGGGACTCTACTTACCTCTGGAAACACCATATATTTT.

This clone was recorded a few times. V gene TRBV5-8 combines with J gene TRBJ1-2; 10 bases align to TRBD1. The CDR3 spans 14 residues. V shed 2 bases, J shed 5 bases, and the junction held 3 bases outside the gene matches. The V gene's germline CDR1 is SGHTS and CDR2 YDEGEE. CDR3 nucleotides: TGTGCCAGCAGCTTAGACAGGGGGCCATATGGCTACACCTTC. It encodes CASSLDRGPYGYTF.

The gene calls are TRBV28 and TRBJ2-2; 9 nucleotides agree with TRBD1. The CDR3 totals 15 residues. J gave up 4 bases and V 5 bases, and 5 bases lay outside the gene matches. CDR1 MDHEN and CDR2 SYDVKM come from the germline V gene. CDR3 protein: CASSLPTGGTGELFF. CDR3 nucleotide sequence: TGTGCCAGCAGTCTCCCGACAGGGGGCACCGGGGAGCTGTTTTTT.

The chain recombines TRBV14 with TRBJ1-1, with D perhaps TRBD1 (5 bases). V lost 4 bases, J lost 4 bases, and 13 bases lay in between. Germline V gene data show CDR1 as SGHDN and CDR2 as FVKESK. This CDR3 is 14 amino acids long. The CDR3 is CASSPYIDSTEAFF. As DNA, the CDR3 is TGTGCCAGCAGCCCTTATATCGACAGCACTGAAGCTTTCTTT.

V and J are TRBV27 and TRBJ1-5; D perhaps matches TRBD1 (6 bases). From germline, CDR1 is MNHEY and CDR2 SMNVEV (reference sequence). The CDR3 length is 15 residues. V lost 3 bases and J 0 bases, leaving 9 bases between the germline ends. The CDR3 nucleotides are TGTGCCAGCAGTTTGACCAGGGGTAGCAATCAGCCCCAGCATTTT. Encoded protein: CASSLTRGSNQPQHF.

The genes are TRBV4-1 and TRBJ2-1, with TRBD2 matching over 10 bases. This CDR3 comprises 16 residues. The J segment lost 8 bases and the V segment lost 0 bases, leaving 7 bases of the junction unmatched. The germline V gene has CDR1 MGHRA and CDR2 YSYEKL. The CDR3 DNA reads TGCGCCAGCAGCCAAGATTTCACTAGCGGGACCTATGAGCAGTTCTTC. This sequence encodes CASSQDFTSGTYEQFF.

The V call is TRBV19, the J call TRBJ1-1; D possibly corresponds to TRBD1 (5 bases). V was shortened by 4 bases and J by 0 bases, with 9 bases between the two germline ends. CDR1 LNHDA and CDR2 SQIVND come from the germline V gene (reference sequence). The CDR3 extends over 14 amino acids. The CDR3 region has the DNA TGTGCCAGTAGTACCACAGGTTTGAACACTGAAGCTTTCTTT. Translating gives CASSTTGLNTEAFF. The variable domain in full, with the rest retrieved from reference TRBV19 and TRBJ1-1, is DGGITQSPKYLFRKEGQNVTLSCEQNLNHDAMYWYRQDPGQGLRLIYYSQIVNDFQKGDIAEGYSVSREKKESFPLTVTSAQKNPTAFYLCASSTTGLNTEAFFGQGTRLTVV.